This TCR beta chain was captured by sequencing in a study of post-analysis software for immune sequencing data. The study, taken as a whole, reports: Significantly lower normalized Chao1 diversity was found in patients with multiple sclerosis relative to controls. Patients used several TRBV segments, including TRBV5-6, TRBV5-1 and TRBV20-1, more often than controls.

Unique molecular identifiers were carried by the TCR beta cDNA libraries. TCRdb re-called the PCR reads with MiXCR, one entry per CDR3 protein. This sample has about 380,000 distinct CDR3 sequences, with about a third found just once. A word on this clonotype: The antigen is not known.

Deletions cut 0 bases from V and 4 bases from J, with 16 bases between. The CDR3 covers 16 residues. CDR1 is LGHDT and CDR2 is YNNKEL in the germline V gene (reference sequence). The origin of this receptor is a girl aged 10 to 17 with multiple sclerosis. The specimen was blood. The chain uses TRBV3-1 and TRBJ2-7, with a possible D match to TRBD1 (5 bases). The CDR3 sequence is CASSQDLAGFGYEQYF. In DNA, the CDR3 is TGTGCCAGCAGCCAAGATTTGGCAGGGTTTGGATACGAGCAGTACTTC.